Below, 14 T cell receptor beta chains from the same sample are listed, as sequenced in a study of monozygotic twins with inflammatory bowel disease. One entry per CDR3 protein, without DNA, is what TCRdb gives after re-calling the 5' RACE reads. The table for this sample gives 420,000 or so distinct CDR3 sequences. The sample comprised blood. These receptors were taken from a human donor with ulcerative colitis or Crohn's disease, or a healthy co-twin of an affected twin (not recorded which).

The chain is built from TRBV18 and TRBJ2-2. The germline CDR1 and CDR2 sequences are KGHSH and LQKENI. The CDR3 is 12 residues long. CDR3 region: CASSRTTGELFF.

CDR3: CASSYRGPSYTQYF. The chain joins TRBV5-6 to TRBJ2-3; lacking DNA, the TRBD1 call made by TCRdb goes unchecked. This CDR3 is 14 amino acids long. CDR1 is SGHDT and CDR2 is YYEEEE in the germline V gene.

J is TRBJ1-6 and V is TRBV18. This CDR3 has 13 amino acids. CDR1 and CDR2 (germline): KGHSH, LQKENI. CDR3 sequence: CASSPQQESPLHF. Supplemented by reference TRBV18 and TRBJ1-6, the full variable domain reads NAGVMQNPRHLVRRRGQEARLRCSPMKGHSHVYWYRQLPEEGLKFMVYLQKENIIDESGMPKERFSAEFPKEGPSILRIQQVVRGDSAAYFCASSPQQESPLHFGNGTRLTVT.

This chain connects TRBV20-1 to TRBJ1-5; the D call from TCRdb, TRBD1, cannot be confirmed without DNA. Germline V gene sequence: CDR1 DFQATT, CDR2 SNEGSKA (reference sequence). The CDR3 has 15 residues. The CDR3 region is CSARDAGRGNQPQHF.

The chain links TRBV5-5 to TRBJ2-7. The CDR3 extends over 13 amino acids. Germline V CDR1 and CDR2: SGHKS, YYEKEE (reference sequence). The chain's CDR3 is CASSLGLHYEQYF.

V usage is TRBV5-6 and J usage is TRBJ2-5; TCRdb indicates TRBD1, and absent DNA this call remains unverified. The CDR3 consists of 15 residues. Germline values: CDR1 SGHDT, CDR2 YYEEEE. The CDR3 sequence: CASRKQGSPGETQYF.

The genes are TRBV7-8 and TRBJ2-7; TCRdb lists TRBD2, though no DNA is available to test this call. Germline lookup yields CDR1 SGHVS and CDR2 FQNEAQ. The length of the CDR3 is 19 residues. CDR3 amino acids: CASSQQGLAGWAHSYEQYF.

CDR3: CASSLGGSRNEQFF. This chain uses TRBV7-9 with TRBJ2-1; as DNA is missing, the TRBD2 call by TCRdb cannot be tested. The CDR3 has 14 amino acids. Germline assignment: CDR1 SEHNR and CDR2 FQNEAQ (reference sequence).

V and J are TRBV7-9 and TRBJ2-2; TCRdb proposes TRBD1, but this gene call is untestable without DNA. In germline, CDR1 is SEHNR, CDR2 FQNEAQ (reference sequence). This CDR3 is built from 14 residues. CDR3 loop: CASSRTDVVGELFF.

This CDR3 reads CASSLAGGPAADTQYF. J is TRBJ2-3 and V is TRBV11-2; TCRdb's D call, TRBD2, is unchecked because there is no DNA. The germline CDR1 and CDR2 sequences are SGHAT and FQNNGV. The CDR3 contains 16 residues. Filled out from reference TRBV11-2 and TRBJ2-3, the complete variable domain reads EAGVAQSPRYKIIEKRQSVAFWCNPISGHATLYWYQQILGQGPKLLIQFQNNGVVDDSQLPKDRFSAERLKGVDSTLKIQPAKLEDSAVYLCASSLAGGPAADTQYFGPGTRLTVL.

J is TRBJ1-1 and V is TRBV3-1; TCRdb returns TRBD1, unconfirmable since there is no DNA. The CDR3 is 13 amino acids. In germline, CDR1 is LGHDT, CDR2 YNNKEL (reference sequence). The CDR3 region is CASSPNTGGEAFF.

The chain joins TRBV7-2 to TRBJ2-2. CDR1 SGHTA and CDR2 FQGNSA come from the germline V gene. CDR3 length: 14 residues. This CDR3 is CASSLEVATGELFF.

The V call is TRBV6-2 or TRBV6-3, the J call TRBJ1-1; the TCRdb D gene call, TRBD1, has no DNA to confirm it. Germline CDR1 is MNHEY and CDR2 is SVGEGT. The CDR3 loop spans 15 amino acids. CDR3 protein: CASSQRTGGDTEAFF.

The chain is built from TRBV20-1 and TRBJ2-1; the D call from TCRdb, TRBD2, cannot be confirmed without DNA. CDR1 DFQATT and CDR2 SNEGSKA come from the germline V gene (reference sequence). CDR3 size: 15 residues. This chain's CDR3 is CSASSHWKSGGEQFF.